Only one count was recorded for the clone carrying this T cell receptor beta chain. The data derive from a study of blood T cell repertoires in COVID-19. Study-wide background: The origin of the acute and convalescent COVID-19 samples was the United States, Italy and Spain.

Trimming left V 3 bases short and J 0 bases short, with 22 bases between. CDR1 is SNHLY, CDR2 FYNNEI, per germline. This CDR3 contains 19 residues. Authors' analysis steps: How many nucleated cells were present was estimated from reference gene primer amplification. Measured with immunoSEQ multiplex PCR; TCRdb has only the in-frame clones, and not every one. V, J and clone size were drawn from that table, and D and trimming were deduced from the DNA. The table shows tens of thousands of clones, with 75% to 90% occurring only once. What was sequenced was peripheral blood. The chain uses TRBV2 and TRBJ2-3; no clear D. The receptor was derived from a man between 60 and 70 years old with active or convalescent COVID-19. The CDR3 nucleotides read TGTGCCAGCAGTGATCAGCGCACCAACACGCCTTCGAGCACAGATACGCAGTATTTT. It codes for CASSDQRTNTPSSTDTQYF. Complete variable domain (other parts from reference TRBV2 and TRBJ2-3): EPEVTQTPSHQVTQMGQEVILRCVPISNHLYFYWYRQILGQKVEFLVSFYNNEISEKSEIFDDQFSVERPDGSNFTLKIRSTKLEDSAMYFCASSDQRTNTPSSTDTQYFGPGTRLTVL.